The clone carrying this T cell receptor beta chain was recorded many times. What it binds is not known. Template switching with 5'RACE generated the TCR cDNA and added a universal primer site and UMIs. One entry per CDR3 protein results from TCRdb running MiXCR on the 5' RACE reads. The profile shows about 360,000 distinct CDR3 sequences, 6.2% of them singletons. The sample is drawn from a study of T cells after yellow fever vaccination. Findings of the study overall: One caveat is that FACS-sorted repertoires could contain abundant clonotypes contaminating from the bulk population. Once the booster was given, most primary-vaccination clones reappeared, at approximately 97% for CD4 and around 90% for CD8. A weaker but faster secondary response was observed, peaking on day 5 versus 15.

Trimming took 5 bases from V and 1 from J, leaving 11 bases between them. CDR1 KGHDR and CDR2 SFDVKD come from the germline V gene. This CDR3 comprises 14 residues. The chain combines TRBV24-1 with TRBJ2-7, with D possibly TRBD2 on 6 matching bases. The TCR originated in a man between 25 and 39 years old who received the YFV17D yellow fever vaccine. Sequenced here: PBMCs, sampled 5 days after the yellow fever booster vaccination. The CDR3 loop reads CATSAGTPSYEQYF. CDR3 in DNA: TGTGCCACCAGTGCAGGGACTCCTTCCTACGAGCAGTACTTC.